A selection of T cell receptor beta chains follows, all from one sample in a study of cytomegalovirus exposure and HLA in healthy donors. Generated by immunoSEQ multiplex PCR, the TCRdb table keeps only in-frame clones and is missing some. The sample contains approximately 60,000 clones, approximately 90% of which appear only once. Source material: PBMCs. Receptors were obtained from a man younger than 35 in good health and CMV-seronegative. Both conserved end residues are part of each CDR3. A D gene is named only where the DNA matches it firmly. Where a row states a size, it is once, few, many or the class of an expanded clone; other rows omit it.

clone_size,v_call,d_call,j_call,cdr3_nt,cdr3_aa
-,TRBV15,-,TRBJ2-2,TGTGCCACCAGCAGAGGATCTGGCGACAGCATCCTTAGCTACACCGGGGAGCTGTTTTTT,CATSRGSGDSILSYTGELFF
-,TRBV16,TRBD2,TRBJ2-7,TGTGCCAGCAGCCCTTCACTACTAGCGGGAGTTCACGAGCAGTACTTC,CASSPSLLAGVHEQYF
-,TRBV15,-,TRBJ1-4,TGTGCCACCAGCGGCAATAATGAAAAACTGTTTTTT,CATSGNNEKLFF
-,TRBV7-9,TRBD1,TRBJ2-7,TGTGCCAGCAGCTTCGGGACAGGGGGCGCGGCCTACGAGCAGTACTTC,CASSFGTGGAAYEQYF
once,TRBV7-2,-,TRBJ2-5,TGTGCCAGCAGCTCCGATCCTTCGGGAGTGGAGACCCAGTACTTC,CASSSDPSGVETQYF
-,TRBV28,-,TRBJ1-1,TGTGCCAGCAGTCACCGCAGGGGCCCGAACACTGAAGCTTTCTTT,CASSHRRGPNTEAFF
-,TRBV27,TRBD1,TRBJ1-4,TGTGCCAGCAGTTCTACCGGGACAGGTTTACGGAAACTGTTTTTT,CASSSTGTGLRKLFF
once,TRBV9,TRBD2,TRBJ2-1,TGTGCCAGCAGCGCCGATGCCCGGGGGGGAGTAAGGCATGAGCAGTTCTTC,CASSADARGGVRHEQFF
once,TRBV28,-,TRBJ2-7,TGTGCCAGCAGTCTCGTTTCGACATTGGCCTACGAGCAGTACTTC,CASSLVSTLAYEQYF
once,TRBV7-3,TRBD2,TRBJ2-1,TGTGCCAGCAGCCTCAGTGGGGGACTAGCAACAAGGGGTGAGCAGTTCTTC,CASSLSGGLATRGEQFF
-,TRBV28,-,TRBJ1-2,TGTGCCAGCAGATTCTCTTCCGAGGGCTACACCTTC,CASRFSSEGYTF
once,TRBV5-5,-,TRBJ2-1,TGTGCCAGCAGCTTGGTTGGCGGGCGGACGACAAACAATGAGCAGTTCTTC,CASSLVGGRTTNNEQFF
-,TRBV6-5,-,TRBJ2-7,TGTGCCAGCAGTTACCGCCTTGGTGGGGGGAAATACGAGCAGTACTTC,CASSYRLGGGKYEQYF
-,TRBV6-4,-,TRBJ1-5,TGTGCCAGCAGTGAGGAGGGGAGGGACGGGGTAGGCAATCAGCCCCAGCATTTT,CASSEEGRDGVGNQPQHF
-,TRBV2,TRBD1,TRBJ1-2,TGTGCCAGCAGTCCCGGGGCCTGGGGACAGGGTGAAGGCTACACCTTC,CASSPGAWGQGEGYTF
-,TRBV7-2,-,TRBJ2-7,TGTGCCAGCAGCTTTAGCGGTCACGAGCAGTACTTC,CASSFSGHEQYF
-,TRBV18,-,TRBJ2-3,TGTGCCAGCTCACCACCTAGGGCAGGGACTAGCACAGATACGCAGTATTTT,CASSPPRAGTSTDTQYF
once,TRBV9,TRBD1,TRBJ2-3,TGTGCCAGCAGTCCGAGGGGACAGAGCACAGATACGCAGTATTTT,CASSPRGQSTDTQYF
-,TRBV6-1,-,TRBJ2-5,TGTGCCAGCAGAAGGGGTTTGGGTTTAGAGACCCAGTACTTC,CASRRGLGLETQYF
-,TRBV4-1,-,TRBJ2-7,TGCGCCAGCAGCCAAGATCGACGCCAGGAAAACTACGAGCAGTACTTC,CASSQDRRQENYEQYF
-,TRBV7-4,-,TRBJ2-1,TGTGCCAGCAGTCCCCGAGGCCTCTACAATGAGCAGTTCTTC,CASSPRGLYNEQFF
once,TRBV15,-,TRBJ2-5,TGTGCCACCAGCAGAGGTGCTAGCGAAGAGACCCAGTACTTC,CATSRGASEETQYF
-,TRBV18,-,TRBJ2-3,TGTGCCAGCTCACCACCAGCCAAGGCGGCAGATACGCAGTATTTT,CASSPPAKAADTQYF
medium-sized,TRBV4-2,TRBD2,TRBJ2-6,TGTGCCAGCAGCCTAGCGGGAGGAGGTGGGGCCAACGTCCTGACTTTC,CASSLAGGGGANVLTF
-,TRBV2,-,TRBJ2-3,TGTGCCAGCTTTAGCTCTTTTGCAGATACGCAGTATTTT,CASFSSFADTQYF
-,TRBV19,-,TRBJ2-1,TGTGCCAGTACTTTCAGTGGCTCCTACAATGAGCAGTTCTTC,CASTFSGSYNEQFF
few,TRBV9,-,TRBJ1-2,TGTGCCAGCAGCGGGGGGGGATATTCAGGCTACACCTTC,CASSGGGYSGYTF
-,TRBV5-1,TRBD1,TRBJ1-1,TGCGCCAGCAGCTTGGGGACAGGGGATTTTAGGTTCACTGAAGCTTTCTTT,CASSLGTGDFRFTEAFF
-,TRBV11-3,TRBD2,TRBJ2-7,TGTGCCAGCAGCTCTCAAGCGGGAGGGCCTGTCGAGCAGTACTTC,CASSSQAGGPVEQYF
-,TRBV11-2,TRBD2,TRBJ2-7,TGTGCCAGCAGCTCTACCTCTAGCGGACAATACGAGCAGTACTTC,CASSSTSSGQYEQYF
-,TRBV28,-,TRBJ2-6,TGTGCCAGCAGTTTTCGGGTTGGTGGCTCTGGGGCCAACGTCCTGACTTTC,CASSFRVGGSGANVLTF
-,TRBV7-2,TRBD1,TRBJ1-1,TGTGCCAGCAGCTGGGGACAGGGGGCAAGGGGCACTGAAGCTTTCTTT,CASSWGQGARGTEAFF
-,TRBV28,-,TRBJ1-1,TGTGCCAGCACCCTCATTGGCGCAGGGAACACTGAAGCTTTCTTT,CASTLIGAGNTEAFF
-,TRBV5-5,TRBD1,TRBJ1-4,TGTGCCAGCAGCTTCCGGGACAGGGATAGCGAAAAACTGTTTTTT,CASSFRDRDSEKLFF
-,TRBV2,-,TRBJ1-5,TGTGCCAGCAGTGAAGTCTATCAGCCCCAGCATTTT,CASSEVYQPQHF
once,TRBV5-4,-,TRBJ2-7,TGTGCCAGCAGCCAAGAGACAGTTAGCTCCTACGAGCAGTACTTC,CASSQETVSSYEQYF
-,TRBV5-1,-,TRBJ1-1,TGCGCCAGCAGCTTGTCCCAGGGGTTGAACACTGAAGCTTTCTTT,CASSLSQGLNTEAFF
-,TRBV28,-,TRBJ2-5,TGTGCCAGCAGGGCTGGGGGGGGCGAGGCGGAGACCCAGTACTTC,CASRAGGGEAETQYF
-,TRBV7-9,TRBD2,TRBJ2-5,TGTGCCAGCAGCTTGCTTTGGGCTAGCGGGAGTAAAGAGACCCAGTACTTC,CASSLLWASGSKETQYF
-,TRBV2,TRBD2,TRBJ2-7,TGTGCCAGCAGTGCCGAGGGAAGACTAGCGGGAGCGGGGGAGCAGTACTTC,CASSAEGRLAGAGEQYF
-,TRBV5-4,-,TRBJ1-2,TGTGCCAGCAGCCGACAGGCCGACTATGGCTACACCTTC,CASSRQADYGYTF
-,TRBV6-6,TRBD2,TRBJ2-7,TGTGCCAGCAGTTACGAGGCTAGCGGGAGCTACGAGCAGTACTTC,CASSYEASGSYEQYF
-,TRBV18,-,TRBJ2-7,TGTGCCAGCTCACCTTTTGAGGGCGGATACGAGCAGTACTTC,CASSPFEGGYEQYF
-,TRBV5-1,-,TRBJ2-3,TGCGCCAGCAGCTTGGAGAGGTCGACAGATACGCAGTATTTT,CASSLERSTDTQYF
-,TRBV7-9,TRBD1,TRBJ1-2,TGTGCCAGCAGCCTACCGGGACAGATGAACTATGGCTACACCTTC,CASSLPGQMNYGYTF
-,TRBV6-1,TRBD2,TRBJ2-3,TGTGCCAGCAGTGATAGGCTAGCGGGTGAGGGAGATACGCAGTATTTT,CASSDRLAGEGDTQYF
-,TRBV5-6,TRBD2,TRBJ2-1,TGTGCCAGCAGCTTGGCAGCCGGGAGGCGCAATGAGCAGTTCTTC,CASSLAAGRRNEQFF
-,TRBV11-3,-,TRBJ1-4,TGTGCCAGCAGCCCGATTTTCCCAGGATCAACTAATGAAAAACTGTTTTTT,CASSPIFPGSTNEKLFF
-,TRBV14,TRBD1,TRBJ1-2,TGTGCCAGCAGCCAGACAGGGCCTCTAGGCTACACCTTC,CASSQTGPLGYTF
-,TRBV19,TRBD1,TRBJ2-7,TGTGCCAGTAGTCCACCGGGACAGGGGGTGTACGAGCAGTACTTC,CASSPPGQGVYEQYF
once,TRBV12-5,-,TRBJ1-1,TGTGCTAGTGGGAACAGCGAAGGGGCTGAAGCTTTCTTT,CASGNSEGAEAFF
-,TRBV5-4,TRBD2,TRBJ2-7,TGTGCCAGCAGCTTGGTGTTGTTAGCGGGAGTGAGCTACGAGCAGTACTTC,CASSLVLLAGVSYEQYF
-,TRBV6-6,-,TRBJ1-5,TGTGCCAGCAGTTATGGAGGGGGCAATCAGCCCCAGCATTTT,CASSYGGGNQPQHF